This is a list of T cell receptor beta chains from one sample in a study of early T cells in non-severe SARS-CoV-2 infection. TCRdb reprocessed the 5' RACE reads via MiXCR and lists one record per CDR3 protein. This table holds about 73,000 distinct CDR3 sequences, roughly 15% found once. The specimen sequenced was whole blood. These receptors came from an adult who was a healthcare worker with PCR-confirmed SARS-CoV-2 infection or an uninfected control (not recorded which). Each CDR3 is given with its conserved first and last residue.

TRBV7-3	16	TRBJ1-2	CASSPTGQGPNYGYTF
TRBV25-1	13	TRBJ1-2	CASSDRPFYGYTF
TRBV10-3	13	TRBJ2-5	CAISDFQGETQYF
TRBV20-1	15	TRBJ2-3	CSARDLRGGSDTQYF
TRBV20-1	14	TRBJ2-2	CSASPGTGTGELFF
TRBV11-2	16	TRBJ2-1	CASSLAGTGGIDEQFF
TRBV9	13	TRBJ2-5	CASSVGEQETQYF
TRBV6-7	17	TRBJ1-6	CASSYSHVDRGNSPLHF
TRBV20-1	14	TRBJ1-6	CSARVVGGNSPLHF
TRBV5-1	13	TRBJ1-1	CASSLVRNTEAFF
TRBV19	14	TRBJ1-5	CASTFRGTNQPQHF
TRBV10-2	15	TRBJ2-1	CASSEWGARVPEQFF
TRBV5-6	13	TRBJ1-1	CASSLAIVAEAFF
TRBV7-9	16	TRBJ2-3	CASSPGGSGGADTQYF
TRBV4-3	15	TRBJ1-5	CASSRVQGAGQPQHF
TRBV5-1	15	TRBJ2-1	CASSGEPRLGNEQFF
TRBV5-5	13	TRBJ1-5	CASSPGWGQPQHF
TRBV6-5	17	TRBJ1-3	CASSYQGPSSSGNTIYF
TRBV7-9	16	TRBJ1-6	CASSPRTGSSNSPLHF
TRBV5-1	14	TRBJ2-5	CASTRGPRTETQYF
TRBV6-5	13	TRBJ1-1	CASSYGAGRVVFF
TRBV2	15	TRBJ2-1	CASTSLTSGSHEQFF